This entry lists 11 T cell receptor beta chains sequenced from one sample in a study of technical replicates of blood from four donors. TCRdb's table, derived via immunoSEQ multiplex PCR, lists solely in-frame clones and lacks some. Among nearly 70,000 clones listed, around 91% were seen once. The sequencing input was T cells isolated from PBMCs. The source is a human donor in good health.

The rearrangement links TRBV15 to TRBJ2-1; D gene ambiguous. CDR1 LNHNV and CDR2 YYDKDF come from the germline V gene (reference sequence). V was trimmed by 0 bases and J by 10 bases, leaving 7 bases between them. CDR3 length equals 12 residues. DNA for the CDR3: TGTGCCACCAGCAGAGATCCGCGGGAGCAGTTCTTC. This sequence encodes CATSRDPREQFF.

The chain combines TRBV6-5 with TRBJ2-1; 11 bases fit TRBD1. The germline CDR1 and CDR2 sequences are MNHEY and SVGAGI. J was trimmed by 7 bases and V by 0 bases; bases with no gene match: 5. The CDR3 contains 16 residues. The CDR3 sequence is CASSYSMGTGGNEQFF. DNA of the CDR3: TGTGCCAGCAGTTACTCTATGGGGACAGGGGGTAATGAGCAGTTCTTC.

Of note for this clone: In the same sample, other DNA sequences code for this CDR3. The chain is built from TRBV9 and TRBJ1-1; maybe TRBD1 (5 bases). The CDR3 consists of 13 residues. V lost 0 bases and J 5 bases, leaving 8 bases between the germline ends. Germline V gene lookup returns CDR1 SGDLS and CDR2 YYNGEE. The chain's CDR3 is CASSVDRGTEAFF. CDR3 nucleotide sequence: TGTGCCAGCAGCGTAGATAGGGGTACTGAAGCTTTCTTT.

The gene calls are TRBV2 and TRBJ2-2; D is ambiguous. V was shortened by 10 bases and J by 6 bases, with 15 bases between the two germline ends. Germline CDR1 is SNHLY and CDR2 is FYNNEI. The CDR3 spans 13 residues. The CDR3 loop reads CATTILTSGELFF. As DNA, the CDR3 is TGTGCCACAACTATACTAACTTCCGGGGAGCTGTTTTTT. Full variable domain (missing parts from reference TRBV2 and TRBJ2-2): EPEVTQTPSHQVTQMGQEVILRCVPISNHLYFYWYRQILGQKVEFLVSFYNNEISEKSEIFDDQFSVERPDGSNFTLKIRSTKLEDSAMYFCATTILTSGELFFGEGSRLTVL.

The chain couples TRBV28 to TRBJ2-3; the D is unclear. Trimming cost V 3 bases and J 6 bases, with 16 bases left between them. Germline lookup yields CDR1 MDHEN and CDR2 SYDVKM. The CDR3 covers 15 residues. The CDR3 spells CASSFIKFRVDTQYF. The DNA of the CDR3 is TGTGCCAGCAGTTTTATCAAATTCCGAGTGGATACGCAGTATTTT.

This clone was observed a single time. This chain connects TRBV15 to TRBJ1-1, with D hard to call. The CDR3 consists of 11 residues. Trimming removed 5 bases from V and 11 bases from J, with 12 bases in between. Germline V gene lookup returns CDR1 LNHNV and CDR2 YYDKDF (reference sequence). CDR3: CATSAMSKAFF. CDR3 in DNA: TGTGCCACCAGCGCTATGAGCAAGGCTTTCTTT.

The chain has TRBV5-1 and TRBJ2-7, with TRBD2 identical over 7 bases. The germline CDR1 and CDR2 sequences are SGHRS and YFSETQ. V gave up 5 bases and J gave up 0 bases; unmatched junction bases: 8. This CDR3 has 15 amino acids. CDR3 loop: CASSPEGGSSYEQYF. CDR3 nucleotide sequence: TGCGCCAGCAGTCCCGAGGGCGGGAGCTCCTACGAGCAGTACTTC.

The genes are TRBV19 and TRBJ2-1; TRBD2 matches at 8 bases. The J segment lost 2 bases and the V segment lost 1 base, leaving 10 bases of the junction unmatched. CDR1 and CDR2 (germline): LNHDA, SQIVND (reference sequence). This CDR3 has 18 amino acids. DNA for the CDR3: TGTGCCAGTAGTATAGTTGATCGAGCGGGAGTTACCTACAATGAGCAGTTCTTC. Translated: CASSIVDRAGVTYNEQFF.

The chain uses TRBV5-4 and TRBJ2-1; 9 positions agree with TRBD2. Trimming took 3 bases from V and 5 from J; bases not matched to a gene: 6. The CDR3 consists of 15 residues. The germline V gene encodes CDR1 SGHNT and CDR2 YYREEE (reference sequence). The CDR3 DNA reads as TGTGCCAGCAGCTCAAAAAGACTAGCGGACAATGAGCAGTTCTTC. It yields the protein CASSSKRLADNEQFF.

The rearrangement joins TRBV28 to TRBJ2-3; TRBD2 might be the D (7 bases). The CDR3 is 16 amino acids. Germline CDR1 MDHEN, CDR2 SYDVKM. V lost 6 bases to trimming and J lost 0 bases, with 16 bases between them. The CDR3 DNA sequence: TGTGCCAGCAGGGGGGGGACAACCGCTAGCACAGATACGCAGTATTTT. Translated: CASRGGTTASTDTQYF.

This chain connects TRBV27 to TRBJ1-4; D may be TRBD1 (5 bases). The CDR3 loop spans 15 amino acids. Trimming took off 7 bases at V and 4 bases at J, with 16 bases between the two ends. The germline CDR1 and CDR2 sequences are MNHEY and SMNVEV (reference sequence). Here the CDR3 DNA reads TGTGCCAGCACCCCCAGCGCGGGGGGTAATGAAAAACTGTTTTTT. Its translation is CASTPSAGGNEKLFF.